This record looks at one TCR beta chain sequence and its context. The antigen is undetermined. Combining a sample-barcoded 5' primer with a J-beta primer mix, a second PCR ran for about 6 to 11 cycles. Each cDNA was tagged by a template-switch adaptor containing 12 random nucleotides. TCRdb re-analysed the 5' RACE reads in MiXCR, keeping a single row per CDR3 protein. The table includes 650,000 to 1,000,000 distinct CDR3 sequences, 36% detected once. Isolation recovered at least 7 million PBMCs from every sample. The data are from a study of blood T cells in healthy people across ages. Overall study: Capture via template switching afforded approximately one barcoded beta molecule per two T cells. Regarding the study as a whole: Unsorted PBMC input precluded a conclusive naive versus antigen-experienced comparison.

Between the trimmed V and J ends, which lost 6 bases and 4 bases, there was a span of 17 bases. Per germline, CDR1 DFQATT and CDR2 SNEGSKA (reference sequence). The CDR3 is 14 amino acids. The V and J genes are TRBV20-1 and TRBJ2-3; D is possibly TRBD1 (7 bases). The clonotype was recovered from a man aged 18 to 29 in good health. Material for sequencing was blood. The CDR3 loop is CSAGGGGRADTQYF. The CDR3 DNA reads TGCAGTGCCGGCGGAGGGGGCCGGGCAGATACGCAGTATTTT.